This entry lists 28 T cell receptor beta chains sequenced from one sample in a study of T-cell reconstitution after alpha-beta-depleted transplantation in children. During its preparation, the TCRbeta library received unique molecular identifiers. TCRdb re-analysed the PCR reads in MiXCR, keeping a single row per CDR3 protein. The sample consists of about 600,000 distinct CDR3 sequences, 20% to 25% of them appearing once. Sequenced here: PBMCs, mostly from graft donor cells, sampled 360 days after TCRalphabeta/CD19-depleted stem cell transplant. The receptors come from a boy in the first two years of life who had a stem cell transplant for acute myeloid leukemia, so the T cells may come from the graft donor.

In this sample, this clonotype turned up a few times. The chain has TRBV9 and TRBJ2-2, with D uncertain. V gave up 0 bases and J gave up 2 bases, with 20 bases separating them. This CDR3 has 19 residues. The germline V gene has CDR1 SGDLS and CDR2 YYNGEE. DNA for the CDR3: TGTGCCAGCAGCGTAGAAAATACCGGACGGACCTTCAACACCGGGGAGCTGTTTTTT. Translating gives CASSVENTGRTFNTGELFF.

Of note for this clonotype: Since no conserved phenylalanine or tryptophan closes the CDR3, a read error is the likely cause. This sequence joins TRBV6-1 and TRBJ1-2, with a weak D call TRBD1 (6 bases). The CDR3 runs to 13 residues. CDR1 MNHNS and CDR2 SASEGT come from the germline V gene. V was cut by 4 bases and J by 8 bases, with 14 bases left in between. The CDR3 nucleotides read TGTGCCAGCAGTGGATATACAGGGAACGGCTACACCTAC. Residues: CASSGYTGNGYTY.

This clonotype showed up many times. The chain uses TRBV7-7 and TRBJ2-5, with 10 bases matching TRBD2. J was trimmed by 0 bases and V by 5 bases; bases with no gene match: 9. CDR3 length: 17 amino acids. Germline assignment: CDR1 SSHAT and CDR2 FNYEAQ (reference sequence). The CDR3 DNA reads as TGTGCCAGCAGCCTCGGCCCTAGCGGGGGTAACCAAGAGACCCAGTACTTC. This encodes CASSLGPSGGNQETQYF.

The chain links TRBV7-6 to TRBJ2-2; D could derive from TRBD1 or TRBD2 (5 bases each). In germline, CDR1 is SGHVS, CDR2 FNYEAQ. V shed 5 bases and J shed 2 bases, with 24 bases lying between them. This CDR3 has 19 residues. The CDR3 sequence is CASSSPPWGSALNTGELFF. CDR3 nucleotides: TGTGCCAGCAGCAGTCCTCCCTGGGGGTCCGCCTTAAACACCGGGGAGCTGTTTTTT.

The gene calls are TRBV27 and TRBJ2-1; D not certain. This CDR3 region has 12 residues. The V gene lost 6 bases and the J gene lost 10 bases, with 13 bases spanning the gap. The germline V gene encodes CDR1 MNHEY and CDR2 SMNVEV (reference sequence). DNA of the CDR3: TGTGCCAGCAGGAGAACAGTAAACGAGCAGTTCTTC. As protein: CASRRTVNEQFF.

There are many counts of this clonotype. V and J are TRBV7-8 and TRBJ1-1; no clear D gene. The CDR3 runs to 14 residues. In germline, CDR1 is SGHVS, CDR2 FQNEAQ. Trimming took off 0 bases at V and 2 bases at J, with 7 bases between the two ends. The CDR3 DNA reads as TGTGCCAGCAGCTTAGCGACCCCCAACACTGAAGCTTTCTTT. Translating gives CASSLATPNTEAFF.

This clonotype was detected ten times or more. This chain joins TRBV20-1 and TRBJ2-7, with 7 bases fitting TRBD2. This CDR3 region has 13 residues. The germline CDR1 and CDR2 sequences are DFQATT and SNEGSKA (reference sequence). V lost 6 bases and J lost 2; bases outside the gene matches: 7. Written as DNA, the CDR3 is TGCAGTGCATCGGTGGGGGGGGCCTACGAGCAGTACTTC. Amino acid sequence: CSASVGGAYEQYF.

This clonotype was counted many times. The chain links TRBV27 to TRBJ2-7; D might be TRBD2 (6 bases). The germline V gene encodes CDR1 MNHEY and CDR2 SMNVEV (reference sequence). The CDR3 has 14 residues. The ends were cut back, 2 bases at V and 2 bases at J, with 10 bases in the middle. Here the CDR3 reads CASSLAGSTYEQYF. The DNA for the CDR3 is TGTGCCAGCAGTTTAGCGGGGTCTACCTACGAGCAGTACTTC.

This chain links TRBV7-8 with TRBJ2-1, with TRBD2 as a possible D gene (6 bases). The CDR3 is made up of 18 amino acids. CDR1 and CDR2 from the germline V gene are SGHVS and FQNEAQ. The V and J ends lost 0 bases and 3 bases respectively, with 18 bases between them. The DNA of the CDR3 is TGTGCCAGCAGCTTAGCGAGGGACTCCTACTATAACTACAATGAGCAGTTCTTC. Protein product: CASSLARDSYYNYNEQFF.

This chain's CDR3 is CASSPVAGLTQETQYF. The CDR3 nucleotides read TGTGCCAGCAGCCCGGTAGCGGGGTTAACCCAAGAGACCCAGTACTTC. The J gene is TRBJ2-5, the V gene TRBV11-2; 8 bases match TRBD2. Germline V gene sequence: CDR1 SGHAT, CDR2 FQNNGV. After removal of 5 bases from V and 1 base from J, the junction contained 9 bases not matched to a gene. This CDR3 is built from 16 residues. Full variable domain (outside the CDR3, taken from reference TRBV11-2 and TRBJ2-5): EAGVAQSPRYKIIEKRQSVAFWCNPISGHATLYWYQQILGQGPKLLIQFQNNGVVDDSQLPKDRFSAERLKGVDSTLKIQPAKLEDSAVYLCASSPVAGLTQETQYFGPGTRLLVL.

This clonotype came up a few times. The chain links TRBV11-2 to TRBJ1-4; the D is unclear. The germline V gene encodes CDR1 SGHAT and CDR2 FQNNGV. Trimming stripped 4 bases from V and 6 bases from J, with 12 bases between. The CDR3 contains 14 residues. Written as DNA, the CDR3 is TGTGCCAGCAGCTCCGACTGGATTGATGAAAAACTGTTTTTT. It is translated as CASSSDWIDEKLFF.

This clonotype was counted ten times or more. The chain is built from TRBV12-3 or TRBV12-4 and TRBJ2-4; D not certain. The V end was cut by 3 bases, the J end by 13 bases, with 10 bases between. The CDR3 sequence is 11 residues long. CDR3 in amino acids: CASSFGQSQYF. Here the CDR3 DNA reads TGTGCCAGCAGTTTCGGCCAGAGCCAGTACTTC.

This clonotype was counted at least ten times. The chain couples TRBV20-1 to TRBJ1-1; D gene ambiguous. The ends were cut back, 5 bases at V and 1 base at J, with 8 bases in the middle. The germline CDR1 and CDR2 sequences are DFQATT and SNEGSKA (reference sequence). The CDR3 is 12 amino acids. The CDR3 spells CSAGPGNTEAFF. In DNA form, the CDR3 reads TGCAGTGCTGGCCCGGGGAACACTGAAGCTTTCTTT.

The rearrangement links TRBV10-3 to TRBJ2-1; 11 nucleotides match TRBD1. Germline CDR1 and CDR2: ENHRY and SYGVKD. This CDR3 has 17 residues. Germline trimming cut 2 bases from V and 4 bases from J; bases unmatched to any gene: 7. The CDR3: CAISEPPGTGGYNEQFF. The CDR3 DNA follows: TGTGCCATCAGTGAGCCCCCAGGGACAGGGGGGTACAATGAGCAGTTCTTC.

This clonotype occurred a few times. This chain uses TRBV6-1 with TRBJ1-1; 7 bases are a match to TRBD1. CDR3 size: 14 residues. Germline lookup yields CDR1 MNHNS and CDR2 SASEGT. The trim removed 7 bases at V and 5 bases at J, leaving 10 bases unmatched. The CDR3 DNA reads TGTGCCAGCATCATGGGCAGGGGGAGTACTGAAGCTTTCTTT. This encodes CASIMGRGSTEAFF.

This clonotype was detected only once. The chain is built from TRBV7-2 and TRBJ2-7, with no clear D. Trimming shortened V by 4 bases and J by 3 bases, and 13 bases separated the two germline ends. Germline CDR1 reads SGHTA; CDR2 reads FQGNSA. The CDR3 is 14 residues long. In DNA, the CDR3 is TGTGCCAGCAGCTCGGACGGCCCCGACTACGAGCAGTACTTC. It encodes CASSSDGPDYEQYF.

The J gene is TRBJ2-7, the V gene TRBV2; D unresolved. CDR3 size: 12 residues. Trimming pared 2 bases from V and 1 base from J, leaving 3 bases between. Germline CDR1 is SNHLY and CDR2 is FYNNEI. The CDR3: CASSEQSYEQYF. The CDR3 nucleotides are TGTGCCAGCAGTGAACAATCCTACGAGCAGTACTTC.

This clonotype was counted at least ten times. The chain links TRBV18 to TRBJ2-4; perhaps TRBD2 as D (5 bases). This CDR3 spans 16 amino acids. From germline, CDR1 is KGHSH and CDR2 LQKENI. V lost 1 base and J lost 2, with 12 bases in between. Written as DNA, the CDR3 is TGTGCCAGCTCACCACTAACGAGGGAAACCAAAAACATTCAGTACTTC. Its translation is CASSPLTRETKNIQYF.

This clonotype appeared many times. The V call is TRBV7-9, the J call TRBJ2-4; D is unclear. V lost 1 base and J lost 0, with 10 bases in between. Germline lookup yields CDR1 SEHNR and CDR2 FQNEAQ (reference sequence). The CDR3 runs to 16 residues. CDR3 in amino acids: CASSLGGQLAKNIQYF. The CDR3 nucleotides are TGTGCCAGCAGCTTAGGAGGCCAACTAGCCAAAAACATTCAGTACTTC.

V is TRBV7-9 and J is TRBJ2-2; D possibly corresponds to TRBD2 (6 bases). Trimming left V 4 bases short and J 5 bases short, with 11 bases between. The CDR3 length is 14 residues. The germline V gene has CDR1 SEHNR and CDR2 FQNEAQ (reference sequence). CDR3 amino acids: CASSWVEGTGELFF. The CDR3 DNA is TGTGCCAGCAGCTGGGTGGAGGGAACCGGGGAGCTGTTTTTT.

This clonotype was observed a handful of times. This chain links TRBV12-3 or TRBV12-4 with TRBJ1-1, with 8 positions matching TRBD1. Trimming removed 4 bases from V and 7 bases from J; junction bases left unmatched: 11. The CDR3 is 15 amino acids. The CDR3 DNA is TGTGCCAGCAGTTCTTGGACAGGGAAAAAGGATGAAGCTTTCTTT. It is translated as CASSSWTGKKDEAFF.

This clonotype was recorded many times. The CDR3 loop reads CSATSGGATSYEQYF. CDR3 in DNA: TGCAGTGCCACCTCAGGCGGGGCAACTTCCTACGAGCAGTACTTC. V is TRBV20-1 and J is TRBJ2-7; possibly TRBD2 for D (6 bases). The CDR3 covers 15 residues. CDR1 and CDR2 (germline): DFQATT, SNEGSKA (reference sequence). The V end lost 6 bases, the J end lost 1 base, and 19 bases lay between the germline ends.

This clonotype was observed a handful of times. Here the CDR3 reads CASSLDRDEKLFF. The CDR3 region has the DNA TGTGCCAGCAGCTTAGACAGGGATGAAAAACTGTTTTTT. V and J are TRBV6-5 and TRBJ1-4, with TRBD1 matching 7 bases. Germline values: CDR1 MNHEY, CDR2 SVGAGI. J gave up 6 bases and V 6 bases, and 4 bases lay outside the gene matches. The CDR3 is made up of 13 amino acids.

This clonotype was recorded a few times. The rearrangement links TRBV28 to TRBJ1-4; D is perhaps TRBD1 (6 bases). V shed 5 bases and J shed 0 bases, with 13 bases lying between them. Germline CDR1 is MDHEN and CDR2 is SYDVKM. This CDR3 is built from 16 residues. The CDR3 sequence: CASSPGRGTTNEKLFF. In DNA form, the CDR3 reads TGTGCCAGCAGTCCCGGCAGGGGAACAACTAATGAAAAACTGTTTTTT.

This clonotype showed up just a few times. J is TRBJ1-1 and V is TRBV5-1, with a possible D match to TRBD1 (5 bases). CDR3 length: 16 residues. The germline V gene encodes CDR1 SGHRS and CDR2 YFSETQ. V was shortened by 4 bases and J by 1 base, with 17 bases between the two germline ends. CDR3: CASSRPGTVGNTEAFF. For the CDR3, the DNA is TGCGCCAGCAGCAGGCCCGGGACGGTTGGGAACACTGAAGCTTTCTTT.

This clonotype has at least ten counts. The chain employs TRBV20-1 and TRBJ2-7, with D perhaps TRBD1 or TRBD2 (5 bases each). The V end was cut by 4 bases, the J end by 3 bases, with 13 bases between. Per the germline V gene, CDR1 is DFQATT and CDR2 is SNEGSKA (reference sequence). The CDR3 has 13 amino acids. Here the CDR3 DNA reads TGCAGTGCTACCCTGGGGGACGGCTACGAGCAGTACTTC. This sequence encodes CSATLGDGYEQYF.

The chain recombines TRBV27 with TRBJ2-2; weak D call: TRBD2 (5 bases). Germline loops: CDR1 MNHEY, CDR2 SMNVEV (reference sequence). V gave up 7 bases and J gave up 4 bases, with 10 bases separating them. The CDR3 sequence is 13 residues long. CDR3 DNA sequence: TGTGCCAGCAAAGCCCGGGGCACCGGGGAGCTGTTTTTT. It codes for CASKARGTGELFF.

V usage is TRBV7-3 and J usage is TRBJ1-1; the D gene is possibly TRBD1 (5 bases). The ends were cut back, 0 bases at V and 0 bases at J, with 14 bases in the middle. Looked up from germline, CDR1 is SGHTA and CDR2 is FQGTGA. CDR3 length equals 17 residues. DNA for the CDR3: TGTGCCAGCAGCTTAACCCCGGGACGGGGCATGAACACTGAAGCTTTCTTT. Translation: CASSLTPGRGMNTEAFF.